A selection of T cell receptor beta chains follows, all from one sample in a study of post-analysis software for immune sequencing data. TCRdb reprocessed the PCR reads via MiXCR and lists one record per CDR3 protein. This repertoire shows roughly 650,000 distinct CDR3 sequences, approximately 59% found once; its top ten account for approximately 11%. What was sequenced was blood. Receptor source: a girl aged 2 to 10 with multiple sclerosis. Each CDR3 is given with its conserved first and last residue. Fields, in order: V gene, CDR3 protein.

v_gene: TRBV7-2; CDR3aa: CASRRKGTDQETQYF
v_gene: TRBV10-3; CDR3aa: CAISESKGNNQETQYF
v_gene: TRBV15; CDR3aa: CATSRLPGPSWEQFF
v_gene: TRBV6-1; CDR3aa: CASSDILGNSYEQYF
v_gene: TRBV20-1; CDR3aa: CSAREWRTSAYEQYF
v_gene: TRBV11-2; CDR3aa: CASRSGLVDEQFF
v_gene: TRBV7-6; CDR3aa: CASSLGDSNNSPLHF
v_gene: TRBV7-2; CDR3aa: CASSLAIAKNIQYF
v_gene: TRBV7-8; CDR3aa: CASSLAPVNTEAFF
v_gene: TRBV11-2; CDR3aa: CASSLVLLRSETQYF